This T cell receptor beta chain was sequenced for a study of cytomegalovirus exposure and HLA in healthy donors (dated by TCRdb to the late 2010s). For the study in its entirety: According to an earlier analysis of around 600 of the donors, roughly 180 million T cells yielded over 90 million unique TCR beta sequences and about 300 Gb of sequence data. Approximately 300 gigabases of sequencing data and around 85 million unique TCR sequences made up an early release that covered around 640 HLA-typed donors. Of the approximately 400 genotyped donors, approximately 80% fell in the genetic ancestry cluster associated with self-reported Caucasian donors. The study aimed to test whether signatures of past pathogen exposure could be identified by cataloging public T cell receptors. The study profiled the T cell repertoires of some 610 subjects by immunosequencing and related them to cytomegalovirus serostatus. A separate validation cohort of some 130 different subjects was used in addition to the 666-subject first cohort. To predict cytomegalovirus infection status, the study brought together high-throughput TCR immunosequencing, statistical association of individual TCRs with disease status, and machine learning. A later analysis re-analyzed previously published TCR beta repertoires from roughly 690 donors and added high-resolution HLA genotyping to study TCR occurrence patterns. Rather than using new phenotypic data, the later analysis identified candidate immune exposures from TCR beta sequences and from how often those sequences occurred across donors. To decide whether each TCR beta V gene segment behaved as functional or pseudogenic, an earlier analysis of fewer than 750 of the donors relied on high-throughput TCR beta sequencing. Donor age, sex, ethnicity and CMV serostatus were compiled alongside the repertoire data. In a later genetic analysis, genome-wide SNP genotypes for about 65% of the 666 donors were used, and that subset was treated as a discovery cohort. Every discovery cohort repertoire had been produced on one sequencing platform. HLA typing included class I and class II loci at four-digit resolution. The number of typed donors differed by locus: about 629-630 for A, B, C, DRB1 and DQB1; 500 to 550 for DQA1; approximately 610 for DPA1; and approximately 450 for DPB1. Because of strong linkage in the cohort, 5 or 6 DR-DQ haplotypes were treated as single units for association and clustering. Among some 410 genotyped donors of the cohort, an average of approximately 200,000 unique TCR beta nucleotide sequences was sequenced per donor, of which 15% to 20% were non-productive.

Study-wide findings and limitations: In both the original and validation cohorts, the classifier was reported to diagnose cytomegalovirus status with high specificity and sensitivity. The sequencing pipeline was judged likely to have produced a cluster of highly shared sequence variants as a technical artifact. In a later analysis, about 16,000 TCR beta sequences were associated with specific HLA alleles at a false discovery rate of 0.05. Across donors, most TCR sequences were observed very rarely, whereas some public TCRs were present in many individuals. In this cohort, only TCR beta chains were sequenced, and detectable features were limited by the absence of alpha or paired-chain data. The earlier analysis of 450 to 700 of the donors excluded 15 to 20 rarely observed V segments, including chromosome 9 orphons, because counts were too low. A further reported finding was that TCR beta sequences accurately predicted the HLA-A and HLA-B alleles for most subjects in the first cohort. According to the authors, the approach could potentially be generalized to other disease states and immunological phenotypes. Strong co-occurrence of HLA alleles, especially DR and DQ, made assigning TCR associations to individual alleles difficult. Correlated functional status among segregating V segments might be attributable to linkage disequilibrium, but an unknown experimental factor could not be ruled out. A few of the identified cytomegalovirus-associated TCR beta chains were confirmed in vitro to be specific for cytomegalovirus antigens. Immune exposure information for the cohort was limited to CMV serostatus. The presence/absence analyses assumed that sequencing depth was roughly uniform across donors, and that assumption may not be true. Because the 87-base-pair reads could not distinguish some IMGT-functional V segments, including TRBV6-2 and TRBV6-3, those segments were excluded. In an earlier analysis of 587 of the donors, most TCR beta V segments appeared in productive rearrangements about 87% or about 30% of the time, broadly matching IMGT annotations. In the study, some 160 TCR beta chains were listed as associated with cytomegalovirus. In a later analysis, several top co-occurrence clusters were reported to appear linked to parvovirus B19, influenza, CMV and Epstein-Barr virus. According to a later analysis, most CMV-associated TCR beta chains appeared to be HLA-restricted, and the HLA associations seemed to be driven largely by CMV exposure. A later genetic analysis associated a missense DCLRE1C variant with V-gene and J-gene trimming of TCR beta chains, and an independent cohort replicated the association. In a later analysis, the rate of TCR association differed among HLA loci, with DRB1 alleles having the most associated TCRs and HLA-C alleles having the fewest. Because HLA typing was missing for some donors at each locus, association tests included only the typed subset. A later analysis found that HLA-associated TCR beta chains were more clonally expanded and had lower generation probabilities than equally common non-associated chains. In a later genetic analysis, fewer N-insertions in productive TCRs were reported among donors in an Asian-associated ancestry cluster than the roughly 700-donor mean.

The library relied on the immunoSEQ multiplex PCR assay. The multiplex PCR relied on a mix of 60 forward primers for TCR Vbeta segments and 13 reverse primers for TCR Jbeta segments. The CDR3 region of rearranged TCR beta genes was amplified from genomic DNA by a multiplex PCR assay. Amplified TCR beta libraries were sequenced as 87-base-pair reads on the Illumina HiSeq System. The paper's processing steps were these. Across the 670 or so repertoires, a later analysis counted about 81 million unique TCR beta chains, about 10 million of which were shared by at least two donors. Raw reads were error-corrected and collapsed into unique sequences by a nearest-neighbor algorithm in which closely related sequences were merged to remove PCR and sequencing errors. To assign V, D and J gene segments, CDR3 sequences were aligned to IMGT reference sequences. For a sequence to be retained, at least a six-nucleotide match to both a V gene segment and a J gene segment was required. A rearrangement counted as productive if the CDR3 had no stop codons and remained in frame with V and J, and every other rearrangement counted as non-productive. CDR3 was defined according to IMGT convention as the region running from the second conserved V-encoded cysteine to the conserved J-encoded phenylalanine. Sequences without an unambiguous match to a single V gene segment were excluded from the earlier analysis of 450 to 750 of the donors. An earlier analysis of a few hundred of the donors called V segments functional above 56.7% productive rearrangements and segregating when the between-donor standard deviation exceeded 5%. A statistical classification framework was developed to diagnose cytomegalovirus status using the catalog of TCR beta chain sequences. A later analysis assigned V and J genes by comparing TCR nucleotide sequences with IMGT/GENE-DB human TR gene sequences. The TCRdist pipeline was used in a later analysis to assign CDR3 sequences and most-parsimonious VDJ recombination scenarios. In a later analysis, every TCR beta chain was defined by the combination of its CDR3 amino acid sequence and its V-gene family, and reads without a unique V-gene family were dropped. As a way to deal with suspected cross-contamination and a sequencing artifact, a later analysis dropped approximately 570 nucleotide sequences that were highly shared and had low generation probability. A later analysis calculated a clonal expansion index for each public chain from normalized within-repertoire ranks of inferred template counts. In a later analysis, generation probabilities were computed using a VDJ recombination model fitted to out-of-frame rearrangements, and the results were checked against IGoR. In a later analysis, hypergeometric tests were used to score TCR-TCR, TCR-HLA and TCR-CMV co-occurrence, with a repertoire-size bias correction applied to TCR pairs. To estimate false discovery rates, a later analysis permuted the HLA or CMV assignments 20 times. In a later analysis, co-occurring TCRs were grouped with DBSCAN, and TCRdist sequence similarity was added when clustering was performed within HLA-allele-positive subsets. Repertoires with fewer than 30,000 or more than 120,000 public chains, plus five repertoires with anomalous nucleotide sharing, were excluded from co-occurrence clustering. The table comes from immuneACCESS by way of TCRdb, which keeps in-frame sequences with V and J called. Part of the clones is missing from these tables; in studies checked, under half for an unresolved V gene and the rest for unknown reasons. That table gives V, J and clone size, and the DNA gave D and trimming. Counted in this sample were almost 85,000 clones; around 78% of them appeared once. The top ten constitute roughly 2.6% of the sample.

Looking up the germline V gene yields CDR1 KGHSH and CDR2 LQKENI. Inclusive of the bounding cysteine and phenylalanine, the CDR3 is 13 residues long. Only CDR3 DNA remains: 39 bases, in frame from the first base. In total, 630 or so healthy bone marrow donors made up the cohort. All cohort members were sampled while nominally healthy, although unrecorded immune exposures were likely present. The donor tested CMV seropositive and was one of the 289 seropositive cohort members. Each donor provided a peripheral blood sample, and peripheral blood mononuclear cells were used for TCR beta sequencing. The Qiagen DNeasy Blood Extraction Kit was used to extract genomic DNA from the blood cell samples. About this clone itself: It lacks a known antigen. At one end the junction does not follow the germline gene, possibly because of a read error.

Sequencing input: PBMCs. The chain is assembled from TRBV18 and TRBJ2-7; 7 bases in the junction line up with TRBD1. The TCR was taken from a male donor in good health and CMV-seropositive. For the CDR3, the sequence is CASSRLNEGQHNF. The DNA reads as follows: TGTGCCAGCTCACGGCTGAACGAGGGACAGCACAACTTC.